The 27 T cell receptor beta chains listed next were all sequenced from one sample in a study of radiation and T cells in renal cell carcinoma. The protocol was immunoSEQ multiplex PCR, while the TCRdb copy is restricted to in-frame clones and leaves out a portion. The profile shows about 150,000 clones, 86% of them singletons. Time point noted: blood 4 weeks post-SBRT, at nephrectomy. Treatment: 15 Gy SBRT to primary tumor, nephrectomy 4 weeks later. The specimen comprised blood, sampled from a patient whose treatment included radiotherapy and nephrectomy. The receptor source for this set is a woman aged 45-65 years with renal cell carcinoma.

This clone was recorded a few times. This sequence joins TRBV7-8 and TRBJ1-3; D is undetermined. This CDR3 spans 13 amino acids. Germline CDR1 reads SGHVS; CDR2 reads FQNEAQ. V was shortened by 5 bases and J by 2 bases, with 7 bases between the two germline ends. The chain's CDR3 is CASSPVPGNTIYF. The CDR3, as DNA: TGTGCCAGCAGCCCTGTACCTGGAAACACCATATATTTT. The variable domain in full, completed from reference TRBV7-8 and TRBJ1-3, reads GAGVSQSPRYKVAKRGQDVALRCDPISGHVSLFWYQQALGQGPEFLTYFQNEAQLDKSGLPSDRFFAERPEGSVSTLKIQRTQQEDSAVYLCASSPVPGNTIYFGEGSWLTVV.

V usage is TRBV6-5 and J usage is TRBJ2-7, with TRBD2 matching 9 bases. CDR1 MNHEY and CDR2 SVGAGI come from the germline V gene. Germline trimming cut 7 bases from V and 2 bases from J; bases unmatched to any gene: 9. CDR3 length: 15 residues. The CDR3 DNA reads TGTGCCAGCATTAAATTAGCGGGAGACGCCTACGAGCAGTACTTC. Its protein is CASIKLAGDAYEQYF.

The CDR3 coding sequence is TGTGCCAGCAACCCCTCCGGGGGGGACTACACCTTC. Amino acid sequence: CASNPSGGDYTF. The V call is TRBV6-1, the J call TRBJ1-2, with D perhaps matching TRBD1 (5 bases). Trimming took off 7 bases at V and 10 bases at J, with 16 bases between the two ends. CDR3 length: 12 residues. Germline assignment: CDR1 MNHNS and CDR2 SASEGT.

The chain has TRBV7-2 and TRBJ2-7; D unclear. With 0 bases removed from V and 6 bases from J, the gap between germline ends came to 12 bases. Germline values: CDR1 SGHTA, CDR2 FQGNSA. This CDR3 region has 14 residues. CDR3 amino acids: CASSLAIVVGEQYF. In DNA form, the CDR3 reads TGTGCCAGCAGCTTAGCCATAGTGGTGGGCGAGCAGTACTTC.

This chain links TRBV7-9 with TRBJ1-1, with D possibly TRBD1 on 6 matching bases. V gave up 4 bases and J gave up 4 bases, with 10 bases separating them. Germline CDR1 reads SEHNR; CDR2 reads FQNEAQ (reference sequence). The CDR3 is 13 amino acids. CDR3 in DNA: TGTGCCAGCAGCTCCGGACAGTCCACTGAAGCTTTCTTT. It encodes CASSSGQSTEAFF.

The V gene is TRBV28, the J gene TRBJ2-7; D remains unclear. The CDR3 loop spans 14 amino acids. The V gene's germline CDR1 is MDHEN and CDR2 SYDVKM. V was shortened by 6 bases and J by 2 bases, with 14 bases between the two germline ends. The CDR3 reads CASRPRTETYEQYF. CDR3 coding DNA: TGTGCCAGCAGACCTAGGACGGAAACCTACGAGCAGTACTTC.

The chain has TRBV7-2 and TRBJ2-1, with D unresolved. V was shortened by 5 bases and J by 0 bases, with 11 bases between the two germline ends. The germline CDR1 and CDR2 sequences are SGHTA and FQGNSA. The CDR3 runs to 15 residues. Here the CDR3 DNA reads TGTGCCAGCAGCACCTACGGGCGCTCCTACAATGAGCAGTTCTTC. It is translated as CASSTYGRSYNEQFF.

V is TRBV2 and J is TRBJ2-1, with TRBD2 identical over 10 bases. V lost 6 bases to trimming and J lost 3 bases; unmatched junction nucleotides: 5. The CDR3 runs 15 residues. Germline CDR1 SNHLY, CDR2 FYNNEI. The CDR3 region has the DNA TGTGCCAGCAGGGTAACTAGCGGGAACTACAATGAGCAGTTCTTC. The encoded protein is CASRVTSGNYNEQFF.

This chain joins TRBV10-3 and TRBJ2-5; 10 bases match TRBD2. CDR3 length: 16 residues. V gave up 4 bases and J gave up 3 bases; unmatched junction bases: 8. Germline V lookup: CDR1 ENHRY, CDR2 SYGVKD. The CDR3: CAISAGAGGPKETQYF. The CDR3 DNA sequence: TGTGCCATCAGTGCGGGAGCGGGAGGGCCTAAAGAGACCCAGTACTTC.

A single count supports this clone. The CDR3 reads CASSEPGGADEQYF. The DNA of the CDR3 is TGTGCCAGCAGTGAACCAGGGGGCGCGGACGAGCAGTACTTC. The V gene is TRBV2, the J gene TRBJ2-7; TRBD1 agrees at 8 bases. The CDR3 extends over 14 amino acids. CDR1 and CDR2 (germline): SNHLY, FYNNEI. The V segment lost 2 bases and the J segment 5 bases; nucleotides outside the gene matches: 5. Based on the CDR3 plus reference TRBV2 and TRBJ2-7, the full variable domain is EPEVTQTPSHQVTQMGQEVILRCVPISNHLYFYWYRQILGQKVEFLVSFYNNEISEKSEIFDDQFSVERPDGSNFTLKIRSTKLEDSAMYFCASSEPGGADEQYFGPGTRLTVT.

In its sample, this clone was seen once. The gene calls are TRBV19 and TRBJ2-5, with no clear D. The germline V gene encodes CDR1 LNHDA and CDR2 SQIVND (reference sequence). The CDR3 totals 14 residues. The V end was cut by 4 bases, the J end by 5 bases, with 14 bases between. In DNA, the CDR3 is TGTGCCAGTAGTACCCTCCAGGTACGCGAGACCCAGTACTTC. It yields the protein CASSTLQVRETQYF.

The chain joins TRBV27 to TRBJ2-1; a weak D match, TRBD2 (5 bases). The CDR3 is 15 amino acids. V was cut by 7 bases and J by 3 bases, with 16 bases left in between. CDR1 and CDR2 from the germline V gene are MNHEY and SMNVEV (reference sequence). The CDR3 DNA sequence: TGTGCCAGCACCAAGACTAACCCCCTCTACAATGAGCAGTTCTTC. Translated: CASTKTNPLYNEQFF.

J is TRBJ1-2 and V is TRBV27; a possible D gene is TRBD1 (6 bases). Trimming pared 6 bases from V and 4 bases from J, leaving 12 bases between. The CDR3 spans 13 residues. Germline V gives CDR1 MNHEY, CDR2 SMNVEV (reference sequence). CDR3 nucleotides: TGTGCCAGCAGCACCGCAGGGGTCTATGGCTACACCTTC. Protein: CASSTAGVYGYTF.

A single count supports this clone. The chain is built from TRBV13 and TRBJ1-2; D remains unclear. Trimming stripped 1 base from V and 4 bases from J, with 10 bases between. Germline V lookup: CDR1 PRHDT, CDR2 FYEKMQ (reference sequence). The CDR3 contains 14 residues. The CDR3 reads CASSLDGRLYGYTF. For the CDR3, the DNA is TGTGCCAGCAGCTTAGATGGCAGGCTCTATGGCTACACCTTC.

CDR3 amino acids: CASTGGGLSYEQYF. In nucleotides, the CDR3 is TGTGCCAGCACCGGGGGGGGGCTCTCCTACGAGCAGTACTTC. This chain uses TRBV7-2 with TRBJ2-7; 8 bases align to TRBD2. Germline trimming cut 7 bases from V and 0 bases from J; bases unmatched to any gene: 5. Per the germline V gene, CDR1 is SGHTA and CDR2 is FQGNSA. This CDR3 is 14 amino acids long.

This rearrangement joins TRBV7-2 to TRBJ2-7, with TRBD1 identical over 11 bases. The V gene end was trimmed by 5 bases and the J gene end by 5 bases; junction bases not matched to a gene: 5. CDR1 is SGHTA, CDR2 FQGNSA, per germline. This CDR3 is 14 amino acids long. In DNA form, the CDR3 reads TGTGCCAGCAGCCCGAGGACAGGGGGCCACGAGCAGTACTTC. This translates into CASSPRTGGHEQYF.

The sample holds a few counts of this clone. The rearrangement uses TRBV19 and TRBJ1-1; maybe TRBD1 (5 bases). The CDR3 is 11 residues long. Germline assignment: CDR1 LNHDA and CDR2 SQIVND (reference sequence). The ends were cut back, 6 bases at V and 7 bases at J, with 9 bases in the middle. This CDR3 is CASSEGNEAFF. The CDR3 DNA is TGTGCCAGTAGCGAGGGGAATGAAGCTTTCTTT.

The chain links TRBV9 to TRBJ2-2; 9 nucleotides align to TRBD1. Germline V gene lookup returns CDR1 SGDLS and CDR2 YYNGEE. The CDR3 sequence is 15 residues long. Losses at the gene ends were 3 bases for V and 5 bases for J; bases not matched to a gene: 5. Written as DNA, the CDR3 is TGTGCCAGCAGCGCAGCACAGGGGGCGACCGGGGAGCTGTTTTTT. This codes for CASSAAQGATGELFF.

This chain connects TRBV5-1 to TRBJ2-5, with D unresolved. Germline V gene data show CDR1 as SGHRS and CDR2 as YFSETQ. The CDR3 loop spans 15 amino acids. V was shortened by 0 bases and J by 2 bases, with 11 bases between the two germline ends. The CDR3: CASSLEASPQETQYF. CDR3 bases: TGCGCCAGCAGCTTGGAAGCCAGCCCGCAAGAGACCCAGTACTTC.

V is TRBV6-4 and J is TRBJ1-2; possible D gene TRBD1, 6 bases. This CDR3 has 14 residues. Between the trimmed V and J ends, which lost 7 bases and 2 bases, there was a span of 14 bases. The germline gives CDR1 MRHNA, CDR2 SNTAGT. This CDR3 reads CASTPTQGNYGYTF. The CDR3 DNA follows: TGTGCCAGCACACCTACCCAGGGGAACTATGGCTACACCTTC.

The chain has TRBV29-1 and TRBJ1-1; TRBD1 is a possible D gene (6 bases). Germline V gene sequence: CDR1 SQVTM, CDR2 ANQGSEA. V lost 2 bases to trimming and J lost 2 bases, with 9 bases between them. The CDR3 runs to 13 residues. The CDR3 loop is CSVESGGNTEAFF. The DNA for the CDR3 is TGCAGCGTTGAATCGGGGGGCAACACTGAAGCTTTCTTT.

The chain recombines TRBV5-4 with TRBJ2-2; tentative D call: TRBD1 (5 bases). The CDR3 is made up of 14 amino acids. Germline values: CDR1 SGHNT, CDR2 YYREEE (reference sequence). V was pared by 2 bases and J by 6 bases, with 11 bases between. The CDR3 DNA reads TGTGCCAGCAGCTTCCAGGGTGGGGCCGGGGAGCTGTTTTTT. It yields the protein CASSFQGGAGELFF.

CDR3 DNA sequence: TGTGCCAGCAGTTACTTGGGCAGGGTTCTCTATGGCTACACCTTC. Translated, it gives CASSYLGRVLYGYTF. This sequence joins TRBV6-5 and TRBJ1-2, with D tentatively TRBD1 (5 bases). Per the germline V gene, CDR1 is MNHEY and CDR2 is SVGAGI. The V gene lost 1 base and the J gene lost 4 bases, with 13 bases spanning the gap. This CDR3 spans 15 amino acids.

The CDR3 region is CASRPGLSTGELFF. CDR3 sequence (DNA): TGTGCCAGCCGGCCGGGACTCTCGACCGGGGAGCTGTTTTTT. The gene calls are TRBV7-6 and TRBJ2-2; possible D gene TRBD2, 6 bases. Between the trimmed V and J ends, which lost 8 bases and 5 bases, there was a span of 15 bases. There are 14 residues in the CDR3. In germline, CDR1 is SGHVS, CDR2 FNYEAQ.

V gene TRBV19 combines with J gene TRBJ1-2, with a tentative D call TRBD1 (5 bases). With 7 bases removed from V and 6 bases from J, the gap between germline ends came to 21 bases. This CDR3 has 15 amino acids. From germline, CDR1 is LNHDA and CDR2 SQIVND (reference sequence). CDR3 DNA sequence: TGTGCCAGTATAGAAGGGGTTGGTTGGTTTCATGGCTACACCTTC. Translating gives CASIEGVGWFHGYTF.

The chain carries TRBV5-4 and TRBJ1-2; D remains unclear. CDR3 length: 15 amino acids. Per germline, CDR1 SGHNT and CDR2 YYREEE (reference sequence). Trimming took off 2 bases at V and 4 bases at J, with 15 bases between the two ends. CDR3 amino acids: CASSFSSGMGYGYTF. CDR3 coding DNA: TGTGCCAGCAGCTTTTCGTCCGGAATGGGCTATGGCTACACCTTC.

The V gene is TRBV19, the J gene TRBJ2-7; perhaps TRBD1 as D (5 bases). This CDR3 has 12 residues. With 1 base removed from V and 5 bases from J, the gap between germline ends came to 6 bases. The V gene's germline CDR1 is LNHDA and CDR2 SQIVND (reference sequence). The CDR3 sequence is CASSIAGNEQYF. The DNA of the CDR3 is TGTGCCAGTAGTATAGCAGGGAACGAGCAGTACTTC.